The 32 T cell receptor beta chains presented below share a single source sample, sequenced in a study of blood T cell repertoires in COVID-19 (dated by TCRdb to 2018 to 2021). The receptor library was made with the immunoSEQ multiplex PCR assay. The clones in this table, taken by TCRdb from immuneACCESS, are in-frame only. Not every clone is retained; where verified, under half of the shortfall comes from an unresolved V gene, and the cause of the rest is unknown. The sample contains a few hundred thousand clones, roughly 90% of them found a single time. Less than 8% of the sample goes to the ten largest clones. The sequenced material came from peripheral blood. These receptors were taken from a man between 60 and 75 years old with acute or convalescent COVID-19.

This chain connects TRBV29-1 to TRBJ1-1, with D uncertain. V lost 5 bases, J lost 0 bases, and 10 bases lay in between. CDR1 and CDR2 from the germline V gene are SQVTM and ANQGSEA. The CDR3 covers 13 residues. The CDR3 sequence: CSVPAVMNTEAFF. The CDR3 DNA is TGCAGCGTTCCCGCGGTCATGAACACTGAAGCTTTCTTT. Filled out from reference TRBV29-1 and TRBJ1-1, the complete variable domain reads SAVISQKPSRDICQRGTSLTIQCQVDSQVTMMFWYRQQPGQSLTLIATANQGSEATYESGFVIDKFPISRPNLTFSTLTVSNMSPEDSSIYLCSVPAVMNTEAFFGQGTRLTVV.

The J gene is TRBJ1-4, the V gene TRBV19; TRBD1 matches at 8 bases. Germline V gene data show CDR1 as LNHDA and CDR2 as SQIVND (reference sequence). After removal of 5 bases from V and 2 bases from J, the junction contained 7 bases not matched to a gene. The CDR3 contains 16 residues. CDR3 in amino acids: CASSGQGFSTNEKLFF. Written as DNA, the CDR3 is TGTGCCAGTAGTGGACAGGGTTTTTCGACTAATGAAAAACTGTTTTTT.

This chain uses TRBV9 with TRBJ1-2; unclear D gene. Germline-derived CDR1 and CDR2 are SGDLS and YYNGEE. V dropped 0 bases and J dropped 6 bases, with 6 bases sitting between them. This CDR3 comprises 12 residues. CDR3 DNA: TGTGCCAGCAGCGTAGGAGGCAATGGCTACACCTTC. This sequence encodes CASSVGGNGYTF.

The chain joins TRBV5-1 to TRBJ1-6; TRBD1 matches 8 bases. Germline V lookup: CDR1 SGHRS, CDR2 YFSETQ. V lost 4 bases, J lost 5 bases, and 20 bases stayed unmatched. The CDR3 is made up of 20 amino acids. DNA for the CDR3: TGCGCCAGCAGCCTTGACAGGGGCTGGGGTCAACACCATCATAATTCACCCCTCCACTTT. The encoded protein is CASSLDRGWGQHHHNSPLHF.

DNA for the CDR3: TGTGCCAGCAGCTTAGTACCGAGCAGGGTGGAGGGCTACACCTTC. The encoded protein is CASSLVPSRVEGYTF. V and J are TRBV7-2 and TRBJ1-2; weak D call: TRBD1 (5 bases). The germline gives CDR1 SGHTA, CDR2 FQGNSA. V lost 1 base to trimming and J lost 8 bases, with 17 bases between them. This CDR3 has 15 amino acids.

The genes are TRBV9 and TRBJ1-3, with a weak D call TRBD1 (5 bases). Per the germline V gene, CDR1 is SGDLS and CDR2 is YYNGEE. This CDR3 has 17 residues. Trimming took off 3 bases at V and 2 bases at J, with 18 bases between the two ends. The CDR3 coding sequence is TGTGCCAGCAGCGGACGCGCGGGGGGGGAAACTGGAAACACCATATATTTT. Translated: CASSGRAGGETGNTIYF. The full variable domain, completed using reference TRBV9 and TRBJ1-3, is DSGVTQTPKHLITATGQRVTLRCSPRSGDLSVYWYQQSLDQGLQFLIQYYNGEERAKGNILERFSAQQFPDLHSELNLSSLELGDSALYFCASSGRAGGETGNTIYFGEGSWLTVV.

This clone was seen a handful of times. The gene calls are TRBV30 and TRBJ1-3; D gene uncertain. The germline gives CDR1 GTSNPN, CDR2 SVGIG (reference sequence). Trimming left V 7 bases short and J 0 bases short, with 10 bases between. The length of the CDR3 is 13 residues. CDR3 protein: CAFRSASGNTIYF. CDR3 DNA sequence: TGTGCCTTCCGAAGCGCCTCTGGAAACACCATATATTTT.

The gene calls are TRBV6-2 or TRBV6-3 and TRBJ2-4; TRBD2 agrees at 13 bases. Germline CDR1 MNHEY, CDR2 SVGEGT. V shed 3 bases, J shed 0 bases, and the junction held 2 bases outside the gene matches. The CDR3 length is 17 residues. The CDR3, as DNA: TGTGCCAGCAGTTATGGACTAGCGGGAGAAGCCAAAAACATTCAGTACTTC. It encodes CASSYGLAGEAKNIQYF.

CDR3 residues: CASGLGDRANEKLFF. The CDR3 DNA is TGTGCTAGTGGTTTGGGGGACAGGGCGAATGAAAAACTGTTTTTT. The chain joins TRBV12-5 to TRBJ1-4; 9 nucleotides line up with TRBD1. Germline CDR1 LGHNT, CDR2 FRNRAP. The CDR3 length is 15 residues. V lost 1 base to trimming and J lost 5 bases; unmatched junction nucleotides: 2.

This chain connects TRBV7-9 to TRBJ2-3; 8 bases fit TRBD1. Germline V gives CDR1 SEHNR, CDR2 FQNEAQ (reference sequence). Trimming removed 5 bases from V and 1 base from J; junction bases left unmatched: 8. The CDR3 has 16 residues. The CDR3 here is CASSTPQTGGTDTQYF. The CDR3 DNA reads as TGTGCCAGCAGCACCCCCCAGACAGGGGGCACAGATACGCAGTATTTT.

This chain links TRBV28 with TRBJ1-2; 7 nucleotides match TRBD1. The CDR3 sequence is 15 residues long. Trimming took 6 bases from V and 3 from J; bases not matched to a gene: 10. CDR1 MDHEN and CDR2 SYDVKM come from the germline V gene. CDR3 in amino acids: CASRVGGGGYYGYTF. As DNA, the CDR3 is TGTGCCAGCAGAGTTGGAGGAGGGGGCTACTATGGCTACACCTTC.

The CDR3 here is CASSQDTGVEEQYF. CDR3 coding DNA: TGTGCCAGCAGCCAAGATACGGGAGTTGAGGAGCAGTACTTC. The chain joins TRBV3-1 (or the pseudogene TRBV3-2) to TRBJ2-7; a possible D gene is TRBD2 (6 bases). The CDR3 is 14 amino acids. Germline CDR1 and CDR2: LGHDT and YNNKEL (reference sequence). The germline V and J ends were trimmed by 0 bases and 7 bases, with 13 bases remaining between them.

This chain connects TRBV7-2 to TRBJ2-2, with TRBD1 identical over 8 bases. The germline gives CDR1 SGHTA, CDR2 FQGNSA. The V segment lost 6 bases and the J segment 3 bases; nucleotides outside the gene matches: 12. The CDR3 totals 17 residues. CDR3 bases: TGTGCCAGCAGTTCACCCGGACAGGGATATCACACCGGGGAGCTGTTTTTT. Translating gives CASSSPGQGYHTGELFF.

The V and J genes are TRBV7-2 and TRBJ1-5; D is ambiguous. With 1 base removed from V and 6 bases from J, the gap between germline ends came to 7 bases. Per the germline V gene, CDR1 is SGHTA and CDR2 is FQGNSA. The CDR3 sequence is 13 residues long. Written as DNA, the CDR3 is TGTGCCAGCAGCTTAGGGGCGGGTCAGCCCCAGCATTTT. Translated: CASSLGAGQPQHF.

This clone has more than one count but fewer than ten. CDR3: CASSLRTGLKQPQHF. CDR3 nucleotides: TGTGCCAGCAGCTTACGGACAGGGCTTAAGCAGCCCCAGCATTTT. The chain employs TRBV7-2 and TRBJ1-5; TRBD1 aligns across 8 bases. Losses at the gene ends were 2 bases for V and 7 bases for J; bases not matched to a gene: 7. Germline CDR1 reads SGHTA; CDR2 reads FQGNSA. This CDR3 has 15 amino acids. Combining the CDR3 with reference TRBV7-2 and TRBJ1-5 gives the whole variable domain GAGVSQSPSNKVTEKGKDVELRCDPISGHTALYWYRQSLGQGLEFLIYFQGNSAPDKSGLPSDRFSAERTGGSVSTLTIQRTQQEDSAVYLCASSLRTGLKQPQHFGDGTRLSIL.

The genes are TRBV4-2 and TRBJ2-1; TRBD2 matches at 9 bases. V dropped 4 bases and J dropped 5; count of bases not matched to a gene: 12. Germline CDR1 is LGHNA and CDR2 is YNFKEQ. This CDR3 has 17 amino acids. The CDR3 coding sequence is TGTGCCAGCAGCCTCCCTGGCGGGAGGGCAGTAAACAATGAGCAGTTCTTC. This sequence encodes CASSLPGGRAVNNEQFF.

The J gene is TRBJ2-2, the V gene TRBV29-1, with 9 bases that match TRBD1. The germline V gene encodes CDR1 SQVTM and CDR2 ANQGSEA. The CDR3 spans 13 residues. Germline trimming cut 5 bases from V and 5 bases from J; bases unmatched to any gene: 3. CDR3 amino acids: CSVPGQGTGELFF. DNA for the CDR3: TGCAGCGTTCCGGGACAGGGAACCGGGGAGCTGTTTTTT.

Concerning this clone: Other DNA sequences in this sample translate to the same CDR3. The chain uses TRBV6-5 and TRBJ1-3, with D unresolved. The CDR3 is 15 residues long. Trimming shortened V by 6 bases and J by 0 bases, and 12 bases separated the two germline ends. Per the germline V gene, CDR1 is MNHEY and CDR2 is SVGAGI. CDR3 protein: CASSRGQSSGNTIYF. The CDR3 DNA reads as TGTGCCAGCAGCCGCGGTCAGAGCTCTGGAAACACCATATATTTT.

V usage is TRBV18 and J usage is TRBJ1-5; 7 nucleotides align to TRBD1. The CDR3 extends over 13 amino acids. Germline trimming cut 6 bases from V and 7 bases from J; bases unmatched to any gene: 6. The germline V gene has CDR1 KGHSH and CDR2 LQKENI. The CDR3 region has the DNA TGTGCCAGCTCTGCGGACAGGAGGCAGCCCCAGCATTTT. It specifies CASSADRRQPQHF.

This CDR3 is CASSYGTGPMSSTDTQYF. The CDR3 DNA reads TGTGCCAGCAGCTACGGTACAGGACCTATGTCTAGCACAGATACGCAGTATTTT. The chain is built from TRBV9 and TRBJ2-3; a weak D match, TRBD1 (5 bases). The CDR3 extends over 18 amino acids. The V and J ends lost 4 bases and 0 bases respectively, with 21 bases between them. Germline loops: CDR1 SGDLS, CDR2 YYNGEE.

In this sample, this clone turned up once. J is TRBJ2-2 and V is TRBV21-1; the table's D call TRBD1 went unverified against the DNA. TRBV21-1 is tagged as a pseudogene. There are 19 residues in the CDR3. This CDR3 reads CASSNPTSRGQANTGELFF. The CDR3 DNA follows: TGTGCCAGCAGCAATCCCACATCCCGAGGACAGGCGAACACCGGGGAGCTGTTTTTT.

The rearrangement joins TRBV11-1 to TRBJ2-6; 9 positions match TRBD2. CDR1 and CDR2 (germline): SGHAT, FQDESV (reference sequence). The CDR3 length is 16 residues. The J segment lost 2 bases and the V segment lost 5 bases, leaving 4 bases of the junction unmatched. The CDR3 loop reads CASSNIAGAGANVLTF. The CDR3 nucleotides are TGTGCCAGCAGCAACATAGCGGGAGCTGGGGCCAACGTCCTGACTTTC.

The rearrangement links TRBV5-5 to TRBJ1-6; D call uncertain. Germline V gene lookup returns CDR1 SGHKS and CDR2 YYEKEE (reference sequence). The CDR3 extends over 15 amino acids. V lost 4 bases and J lost 3, with 11 bases in between. The CDR3 bases are TGTGCCAGCAGCCCTGGACTGAACTATAATTCACCCCTCCACTTT. It is translated as CASSPGLNYNSPLHF.

This clone was seen just once. This chain links TRBV11-2 with TRBJ1-3, with 7 bases aligning to TRBD1. This CDR3 contains 16 residues. Germline V CDR1 and CDR2: SGHAT, FQNNGV. The ends lost 5 bases at V and 2 bases at J; junction bases unmatched: 9. CDR3 coding DNA: TGTGCCAGCAGCCCCATCGGACAGGCTACTGGAAACACCATATATTTT. It codes for CASSPIGQATGNTIYF.

Only one count was recorded for this clone. The CDR3 nucleotides read TGTGCCAGCAGTCTCGGACAGGGAGGTTGGAACGAGCAGTACTTC. Its translation is CASSLGQGGWNEQYF. This sequence joins TRBV6-5 and TRBJ2-7; 8 bases line up with TRBD1. The germline gives CDR1 MNHEY, CDR2 SVGAGI. V trimming: 5 bases; J trimming: 5 bases; junction bases outside the gene matches: 11. This CDR3 comprises 15 residues.

This clone was seen once. This chain links TRBV7-2 with TRBJ1-4; D gene ambiguous. Germline CDR1 is SGHTA and CDR2 is FQGNSA. Trimming pared 1 base from V and 4 bases from J, leaving 7 bases between. This CDR3 contains 14 residues. CDR3 in amino acids: CASSLGSSNEKLFF. In nucleotides, the CDR3 is TGTGCCAGCAGCTTAGGATCCAGTAATGAAAAACTGTTTTTT.

The chain employs TRBV10-2 and TRBJ1-5; D not resolved. Trimming removed 6 bases from V and 5 bases from J, with 14 bases in between. CDR3 length equals 14 residues. From germline, CDR1 is WSHSY and CDR2 SAAADI. The CDR3 protein is CASSPVGRDQPQHF. The CDR3 DNA sequence: TGCGCCAGCAGCCCAGTCGGGAGGGATCAGCCCCAGCATTTT.

The chain combines TRBV7-2 with TRBJ2-2, with 9 bases matching TRBD1. V was clipped by 5 bases and J by 7 bases; unmatched bases: 8. This CDR3 has 15 residues. Germline lookup yields CDR1 SGHTA and CDR2 FQGNSA. The CDR3 nucleotides read TGTGCCAGCAGCCGTTGGGACAGGGCGAGCGGGGAGCTGTTTTTT. It is translated as CASSRWDRASGELFF.

The chain is built from TRBV24-1 and TRBJ2-7; 12 bases align to TRBD1. The junction had 6 bases not matched to a gene; V was cut back by 4 bases and J by 6 bases. This CDR3 region has 15 residues. In germline, CDR1 is KGHDR, CDR2 SFDVKD. The CDR3 region is CATSEGGQGAREQYF. CDR3 in DNA: TGTGCCACCAGTGAGGGGGGACAGGGGGCGCGCGAGCAGTACTTC.

This clone was detected once. DNA of the CDR3: TGTGCCTGGAGTGTAAGTAGCGGGAGGATACAAGAGACCCAGTACTTC. It specifies CAWSVSSGRIQETQYF. The rearrangement links TRBV30 to TRBJ2-5; 10 bases map to TRBD2. Germline-derived CDR1 and CDR2 are GTSNPN and SVGIG (reference sequence). J was trimmed by 2 bases and V by 0 bases; bases with no gene match: 6. The CDR3 sequence is 16 residues long.

The chain is built from TRBV7-8 and TRBJ1-2; D ambiguous. Germline-derived CDR1 and CDR2 are SGHVS and FQNEAQ. The CDR3 has 13 amino acids. Trimming took off 5 bases at V and 2 bases at J, with 9 bases between the two ends. CDR3 loop: CASSRGGNYGYTF. The CDR3 DNA sequence: TGTGCCAGCAGCCGAGGAGGGAACTATGGCTACACCTTC.

The V call is TRBV9, the J call TRBJ2-2; 10 bases are a match to TRBD2. Trimming at V came to 0 bases and at J to 2 bases, leaving 7 bases not matched to a gene. Germline lookup yields CDR1 SGDLS and CDR2 YYNGEE. The CDR3 contains 18 residues. CDR3 sequence (DNA): TGTGCCAGCAGCGTAGGGTTTAGCGGGAGGTTCAACACCGGGGAGCTGTTTTTT. Its translation is CASSVGFSGRFNTGELFF.